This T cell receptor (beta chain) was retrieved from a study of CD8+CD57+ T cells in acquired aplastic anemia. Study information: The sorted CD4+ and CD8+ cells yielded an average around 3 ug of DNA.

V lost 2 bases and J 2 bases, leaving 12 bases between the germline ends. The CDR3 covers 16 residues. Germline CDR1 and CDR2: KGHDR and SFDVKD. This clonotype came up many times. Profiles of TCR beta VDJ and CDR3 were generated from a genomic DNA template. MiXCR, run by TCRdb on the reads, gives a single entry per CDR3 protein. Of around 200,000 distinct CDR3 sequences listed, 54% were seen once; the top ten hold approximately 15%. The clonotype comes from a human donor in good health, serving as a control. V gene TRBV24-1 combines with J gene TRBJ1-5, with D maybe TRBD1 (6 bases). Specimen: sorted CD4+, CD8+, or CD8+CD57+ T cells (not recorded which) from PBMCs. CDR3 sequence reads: CATSDSQGWGNQPQHF. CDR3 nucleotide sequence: TGTGCCACCAGTGATTCCCAGGGGTGGGGCAATCAGCCCCAGCATTTT.